This TCR beta chain appears in the sequencing data of a study of CD8 T cell repertoires and HIV-1 epitope variants. Whole-study context: Separate wells received one of Twenty-five Gag or Nef variant peptides. Tested: three Gag epitope families, Nef HW9 and YT9.

TCR beta CDR3 was sequenced at survey depth on immunoSEQ. Profiled with immunoSEQ multiplex PCR; TCRdb holds only in-frame clones, not every one. The data contain 5,300 or so clones, 55% to 70% of them singletons. Points on this clone: Antigen: not known.

Trimming removed 5 bases from V and 5 bases from J; junction bases left unmatched: 13. Germline V lookup: CDR1 PRHDT, CDR2 FYEKMQ (reference sequence). There are 17 residues in the CDR3. This chain connects TRBV13 to TRBJ1-4, with 8 positions matching TRBD1. Sequences were obtained from cultured CD8+ T cells derived from PBMCs. The TCR comes from a male donor with HIV. Here the CDR3 reads CASSAPSPGGQNEKLFF. CDR3 DNA: TGTGCCAGCAGCGCCCCCTCCCCAGGGGGCCAGAATGAAAAACTGTTTTTT.